Listed below are T cell receptor beta chains from one sample, sequenced in a study of HIV-infected children after antiretroviral therapy interruption. From the 3' RACE reads, TCRdb called clonotypes with MiXCR, one entry per CDR3 protein. The table has tens of thousands of distinct CDR3 sequences, 4.3% seen once. The specimen was CD45RA+ CD4+ T cells from PBMCs, pooled from several time points, collected from a donor given antiretroviral therapy, either interrupted or continuous. Source of these receptors: a pool of human donors with HIV. Each CDR3 is given with its conserved first and last residue. D genes are given only for firm matches. Part of the rows lack a size; the others show once, few, many or a class for expanded clones.

clone size: few; V gene: TRBV7-2; D gene: NA; J gene: TRBJ1-2; CDR3 DNA: TGTGCCAGCAGCTTAATGAGGGAGGATGGCTACACCTTC; CDR3 protein: CASSLMREDGYTF
clone size: many; V gene: TRBV25-1; D gene: NA; J gene: TRBJ2-1; CDR3 DNA: TGTGCCAGCAGTGAAGAAGGACGGGGCTACGATGAGCAGTTCTTC; CDR3 protein: CASSEEGRGYDEQFF
clone size: many; V gene: TRBV6-1; D gene: TRBD1; J gene: TRBJ2-7; CDR3 DNA: TGTGCCATCCTCCGGACAGGGAACGAGCAGTACTTC; CDR3 protein: CAILRTGNEQYF
clone size: NA; V gene: TRBV6-5; D gene: NA; J gene: TRBJ2-7; CDR3 DNA: TGTGCCAGCAGTTACTCCAGGGGACCCAGTTACGAGCAGTACTTC; CDR3 protein: CASSYSRGPSYEQYF
clone size: many; V gene: TRBV9; D gene: NA; J gene: TRBJ2-7; CDR3 DNA: TGTGCCAGCAGCGTAGGCCCCTCCGCTCCCGATGAGGGCGATAGCTCCTACGAGCAGTACTTC; CDR3 protein: CASSVGPSAPDEGDSSYEQYF
clone size: NA; V gene: TRBV19; D gene: NA; J gene: TRBJ1-5; CDR3 DNA: TGTGCCAGTAGCCCCTTACAGGTACGGAGTCAGCCCCAGCATTTT; CDR3 protein: CASSPLQVRSQPQHF
clone size: few; V gene: TRBV12-3/TRBV12-4; D gene: NA; J gene: TRBJ1-1; CDR3 DNA: TGTGCCAGCAGTTTAACACTGGCGCTGAACACTGAAGCTTTCTTT; CDR3 protein: CASSLTLALNTEAFF
clone size: many; V gene: TRBV20-1; D gene: TRBD1; J gene: TRBJ1-5; CDR3 DNA: TGCAGTGCTAGGGTGGGACAGATGGACAATCAGCCCCAGCATTTT; CDR3 protein: CSARVGQMDNQPQHF
clone size: NA; V gene: TRBV12-3/TRBV12-4; D gene: NA; J gene: TRBJ2-3; CDR3 DNA: TGTGCCAGCAGTTTAGGTGGGGTAATCACAGATACGCAGTATTTT; CDR3 protein: CASSLGGVITDTQYF
clone size: many; V gene: TRBV15; D gene: NA; J gene: TRBJ2-5; CDR3 DNA: TGTGCTAGCAGTAGACACCAAGACACCCAGTACTTT; CDR3 protein: CASSRHQDTQYF
clone size: many; V gene: TRBV5-4; D gene: TRBD2; J gene: TRBJ2-7; CDR3 DNA: TGTGCCAGCAGCTCTACCGGGACTAGCGGGGGCCCTGGCTACGAGCAGTACTTC; CDR3 protein: CASSSTGTSGGPGYEQYF
clone size: NA; V gene: TRBV11-2; D gene: TRBD1; J gene: TRBJ2-1; CDR3 DNA: TGTGCCAGCCGAAGAGGGGGACAGGGCCCCAATGAGCAGTTCTTC; CDR3 protein: CASRRGGQGPNEQFF
clone size: few; V gene: TRBV19; D gene: NA; J gene: TRBJ2-2; CDR3 DNA: TGTGCCAGTGAAGAGGGGGGCGCCGGGGAGCTGTTTTTT; CDR3 protein: CASEEGGAGELFF
clone size: NA; V gene: TRBV10-3; D gene: TRBD1; J gene: TRBJ2-2; CDR3 DNA: TGTGCCATCACGTCAGGGGGATTGAACACCGGGGAGCTGTTTTTT; CDR3 protein: CAITSGGLNTGELFF
clone size: few; V gene: TRBV5-1; D gene: NA; J gene: TRBJ1-3; CDR3 DNA: TGCGCCAGCAGCTTGGGCACAAGTAACTCTGGAAACACCATATATTTT; CDR3 protein: CASSLGTSNSGNTIYF
clone size: medium-sized; V gene: TRBV20-1; D gene: TRBD1; J gene: TRBJ2-1; CDR3 DNA: TGCAGTGCTACTTTGGACAGGGGGCTTCACAATGAGCAGTTCTTC; CDR3 protein: CSATLDRGLHNEQFF
clone size: few; V gene: TRBV12-3/TRBV12-4; D gene: NA; J gene: TRBJ1-3; CDR3 DNA: TGTGCCAGCTCCTCCCACGTCCTGCTTGAGGACACCATATATTTT; CDR3 protein: CASSSHVLLEDTIYF
clone size: many; V gene: TRBV6-5; D gene: TRBD1; J gene: TRBJ1-6; CDR3 DNA: TGTGCCAGCAGTCCCGGGGGACAGGCATATTCACCCCTCCACTTT; CDR3 protein: CASSPGGQAYSPLHF
clone size: many; V gene: TRBV20-1; D gene: NA; J gene: TRBJ2-3; CDR3 DNA: TGCAGTGCTAAACAGGGATCAGATACGCAGTATTTT; CDR3 protein: CSAKQGSDTQYF
clone size: many; V gene: TRBV9; D gene: NA; J gene: TRBJ2-2; CDR3 DNA: TGTGCCAGCAGCGCGCAGGGCGGGCTAGCTTCCGGGGAGCTGTTTTTT; CDR3 protein: CASSAQGGLASGELFF
clone size: many; V gene: TRBV12-3/TRBV12-4; D gene: NA; J gene: TRBJ1-5; CDR3 DNA: TGTGCCAGCAACTCAGGGTATGGGCCCCAGCATTTT; CDR3 protein: CASNSGYGPQHF
clone size: many; V gene: TRBV3-1; D gene: NA; J gene: TRBJ1-1; CDR3 DNA: TGTGCCAGCAGCCCTTTAGGGGCCGTGGGCACTGAAGCTTTCTTT; CDR3 protein: CASSPLGAVGTEAFF
clone size: many; V gene: TRBV4-1; D gene: NA; J gene: TRBJ1-1; CDR3 DNA: TGCGCCAGCAGCCAAGAACCCAGAGTAGAAGCTTTCTTT; CDR3 protein: CASSQEPRVEAFF
clone size: few; V gene: TRBV29-1; D gene: TRBD1; J gene: TRBJ1-1; CDR3 DNA: TGCAGCGGGACCCGGACAGGGTCTGAAGCTTTCTTT; CDR3 protein: CSGTRTGSEAFF
clone size: many; V gene: TRBV5-1; D gene: TRBD1; J gene: TRBJ1-2; CDR3 DNA: TGCGCCAGCAGCTTCGATGGACAGGACTATGGCTACACCTTC; CDR3 protein: CASSFDGQDYGYTF
clone size: many; V gene: TRBV27; D gene: NA; J gene: TRBJ1-2; CDR3 DNA: TGTGCCAGCAGTTTGTGGGTCGGTGGTGGCTACACCTTC; CDR3 protein: CASSLWVGGGYTF
clone size: many; V gene: TRBV29-1; D gene: TRBD1; J gene: TRBJ2-4; CDR3 DNA: TGCAGCGTTGAAGGGACAGGGGGGGCCAAAAACATTCAGTACTTC; CDR3 protein: CSVEGTGGAKNIQYF
clone size: few; V gene: TRBV4-2; D gene: TRBD2; J gene: TRBJ2-3; CDR3 DNA: TGTGCCAGCAGCCGACAACGACTAGTCGGGGGGACAGATACGCAGTATTTT; CDR3 protein: CASSRQRLVGGTDTQYF
clone size: many; V gene: TRBV18; D gene: NA; J gene: TRBJ2-7; CDR3 DNA: TGTGCCAGCTCAATAACGGCAGCCTCCTCCTACGAGCAGTACTTC; CDR3 protein: CASSITAASSYEQYF
clone size: many; V gene: TRBV27; D gene: NA; J gene: TRBJ2-7; CDR3 DNA: TGTGCCAGCAGTTCCTCGACTCCTTACGAGCAGTACTTC; CDR3 protein: CASSSSTPYEQYF
clone size: many; V gene: TRBV28; D gene: NA; J gene: TRBJ1-1; CDR3 DNA: TGTGCCAGCAGGGGCAGGCCCGAAGCTTTCTTT; CDR3 protein: CASRGRPEAFF
clone size: many; V gene: TRBV3-1; D gene: NA; J gene: TRBJ2-1; CDR3 DNA: TGTGCCAGCAGCTTCGCGTCAGGGAGAAACTACAATGAGCAGTTCTTC; CDR3 protein: CASSFASGRNYNEQFF
clone size: many; V gene: TRBV20-1; D gene: TRBD2; J gene: TRBJ2-5; CDR3 DNA: TGCAGTGCTAGAGATCGCTCAGGGGGGACTAGCAAACAAGAGACCCAGTACTTC; CDR3 protein: CSARDRSGGTSKQETQYF
clone size: many; V gene: TRBV29-1; D gene: NA; J gene: TRBJ1-1; CDR3 DNA: TGCAGCGGGGAGGGGAACACTGAAGCTTTCTTT; CDR3 protein: CSGEGNTEAFF
clone size: many; V gene: TRBV11-2; D gene: TRBD1; J gene: TRBJ1-6; CDR3 DNA: TGTGCCAGCAGCCAGGACAGGGTATATTCACCCCTCCACTTT; CDR3 protein: CASSQDRVYSPLHF
clone size: few; V gene: TRBV10-3; D gene: NA; J gene: TRBJ2-7; CDR3 DNA: TGTGCCATCAGACAGGATTACGAGCAGTACTTC; CDR3 protein: CAIRQDYEQYF
clone size: few; V gene: TRBV5-1; D gene: NA; J gene: TRBJ2-7; CDR3 DNA: TGCGCCAGCAGCTCCGGTACCGTCCTCTACGAGCAGTACTTC; CDR3 protein: CASSSGTVLYEQYF
clone size: many; V gene: TRBV20-1; D gene: TRBD2; J gene: TRBJ2-1; CDR3 DNA: TGCAGACCGGGGGGTTCCTACAATGAGCAGTTCTTC; CDR3 protein: CRPGGSYNEQFF
clone size: many; V gene: TRBV27; D gene: NA; J gene: TRBJ1-5; CDR3 DNA: TGTGCCAGCAGCCAGAAAGGGGTGGATCAGCCCCAGCATTTT; CDR3 protein: CASSQKGVDQPQHF
clone size: many; V gene: TRBV6-2/TRBV6-3; D gene: NA; J gene: TRBJ1-5; CDR3 DNA: TGTGCCAGCTCCAAAGGACAAGGCAATCAGCCCCAGCATTTT; CDR3 protein: CASSKGQGNQPQHF
clone size: few; V gene: TRBV11-2; D gene: NA; J gene: TRBJ1-2; CDR3 DNA: TGTGCCAGCAGCTTAGGAGGTCCGCTAGGCGCGGATGGCTACACCTTC; CDR3 protein: CASSLGGPLGADGYTF
clone size: many; V gene: TRBV12-3/TRBV12-4; D gene: NA; J gene: TRBJ1-6; CDR3 DNA: TGTGCCAGCAGTTCCGGGTCCTATAATTCACCCCTCCACTTT; CDR3 protein: CASSSGSYNSPLHF